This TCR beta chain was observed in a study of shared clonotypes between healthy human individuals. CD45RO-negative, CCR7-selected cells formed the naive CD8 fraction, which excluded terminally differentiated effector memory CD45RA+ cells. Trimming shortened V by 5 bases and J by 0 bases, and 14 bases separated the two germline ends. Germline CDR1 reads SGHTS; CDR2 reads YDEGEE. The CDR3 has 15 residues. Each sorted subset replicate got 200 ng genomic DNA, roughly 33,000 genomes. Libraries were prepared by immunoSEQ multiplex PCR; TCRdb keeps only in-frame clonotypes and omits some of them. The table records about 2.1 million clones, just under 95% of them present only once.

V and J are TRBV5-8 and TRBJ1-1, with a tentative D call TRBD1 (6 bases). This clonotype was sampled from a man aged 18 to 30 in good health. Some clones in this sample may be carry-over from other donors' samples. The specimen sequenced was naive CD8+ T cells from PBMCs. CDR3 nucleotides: TGTGCCAGCAGTTTAGCACAGGGTATGAACACTGAAGCTTTCTTT. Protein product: CASSLAQGMNTEAFF.